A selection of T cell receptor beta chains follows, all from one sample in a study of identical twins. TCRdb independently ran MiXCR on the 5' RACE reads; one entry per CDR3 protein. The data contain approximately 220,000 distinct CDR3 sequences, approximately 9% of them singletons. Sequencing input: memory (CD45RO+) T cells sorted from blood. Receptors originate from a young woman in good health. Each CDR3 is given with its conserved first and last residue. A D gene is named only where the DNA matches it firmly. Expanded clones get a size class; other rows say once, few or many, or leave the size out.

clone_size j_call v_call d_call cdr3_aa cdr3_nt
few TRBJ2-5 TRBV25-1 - CASTKTDQETQYF TGTGCCAGCACTAAGACAGACCAAGAGACCCAGTACTTC
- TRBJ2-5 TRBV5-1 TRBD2 CASSSGTNQETQYF TGCGCCAGCAGCTCCGGGACTAACCAAGAGACCCAGTACTTC
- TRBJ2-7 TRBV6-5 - CASSYKAQGLTYEQYF TGTGCCAGCAGTTATAAAGCGCAGGGATTGACCTACGAGCAGTACTTC
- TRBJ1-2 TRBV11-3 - CASSVMGLYGYTF TGTGCCAGCAGCGTCATGGGTCTCTATGGCTACACCTTC
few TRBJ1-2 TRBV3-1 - CASSQDRSGYTF TGTGCCAGCAGCCAAGATCGTTCTGGCTACACCTTC
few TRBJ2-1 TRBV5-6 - CASSSDWGQIYNEQFF TGTGCCAGCAGCTCCGATTGGGGACAAATTTACAATGAGCAGTTCTTC
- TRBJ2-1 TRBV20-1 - CSASAPRREVYNEQFF TGCAGTGCTAGCGCCCCGAGGAGGGAGGTTTACAATGAGCAGTTCTTC
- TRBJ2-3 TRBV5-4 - CASSPRDGLSTDTQYF TGTGCCAGCAGCCCCCGGGACGGACTAAGCACAGATACGCAGTATTTT
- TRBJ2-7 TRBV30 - CAWSVSRGGSPVSF TGTGCCTGGAGTGTCTCCAGGGGAGGCTCCCCCGTTAGCTTC
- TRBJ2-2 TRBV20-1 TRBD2 CSAPGLAGGPNTGELFF TGCAGTGCCCCCGGACTAGCGGGAGGGCCCAACACCGGGGAGCTGTTTTTT
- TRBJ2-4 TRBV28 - CASSQISKSPYF TGTGCCAGCAGTCAGATCTCAAAAAGCCCGTACTTC
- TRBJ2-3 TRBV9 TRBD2 CASSDSSGSYTDTQYF TGTGCCAGCAGCGACTCTAGCGGGAGCTACACAGATACGCAGTATTTT
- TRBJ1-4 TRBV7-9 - CASSKHQGSNEKLFF TGTGCCAGCAGCAAACATCAGGGGTCTAATGAAAAACTGTTTTTT
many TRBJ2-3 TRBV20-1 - CSKRRMITDTQYF TGCAGCAAAAGACGAATGATCACAGATACGCAGTATTTT
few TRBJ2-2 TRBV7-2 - CASSSQYGELFF TGTGCCAGCAGCTCACAGTACGGGGAGCTGTTTTTT
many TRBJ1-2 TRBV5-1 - CASSLVGNGYTF TGCGCCAGCAGCTTGGTGGGGAATGGCTACACCTTC
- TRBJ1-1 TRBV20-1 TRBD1 CSARDPGQAVNTEAFF TGCAGTGCTAGAGATCCGGGACAGGCCGTGAACACTGAAGCTTTCTTT
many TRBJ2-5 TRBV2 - CASSVYRQETQYF TGTGCCAGCAGTGTGTACAGACAAGAGACCCAGTACTTC
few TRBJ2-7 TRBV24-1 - CATAWEPYEQYF TGTGCCACCGCCTGGGAGCCCTACGAGCAGTACTTC
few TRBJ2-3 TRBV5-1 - CASSLQGPTDTQYF TGCGCCAGCAGCTTACAGGGCCCCACAGATACGCAGTATTTT
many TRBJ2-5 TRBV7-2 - CASSLDSGPQETQYF TGTGCCAGCAGCTTAGATTCAGGGCCCCAAGAGACCCAGTACTTC
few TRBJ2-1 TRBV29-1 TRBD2 CSAASGISHNEQFF TGCAGCGCCGCAAGCGGGATTTCCCACAATGAGCAGTTCTTC
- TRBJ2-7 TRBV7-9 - CASSLGGGLGSYEQYF TGTGCCAGCAGCTTAGGTGGGGGCCTAGGCTCCTACGAGCAGTACTTC
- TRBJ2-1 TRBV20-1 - CSASELVTYNEQFF TGCAGTGCCTCAGAACTAGTGACCTACAATGAGCAGTTCTTC
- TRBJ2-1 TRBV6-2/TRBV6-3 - CASEGGAWRGYNEQFF TGTGCCAGCGAGGGGGGGGCATGGCGGGGTTACAATGAGCAGTTCTTC
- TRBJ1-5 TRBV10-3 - CAIGRDHNQPQHF TGTGCCATCGGACGGGACCACAATCAGCCCCAGCATTTT
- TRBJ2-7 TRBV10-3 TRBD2 CAIGNSGSPEQYF TGTGCCATCGGAAATAGCGGGAGCCCCGAGCAGTACTTC
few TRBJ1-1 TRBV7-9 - CASSTGQGNTEAFF TGTGCCAGCAGCACCGGACAAGGGAACACTGAAGCTTTCTTT